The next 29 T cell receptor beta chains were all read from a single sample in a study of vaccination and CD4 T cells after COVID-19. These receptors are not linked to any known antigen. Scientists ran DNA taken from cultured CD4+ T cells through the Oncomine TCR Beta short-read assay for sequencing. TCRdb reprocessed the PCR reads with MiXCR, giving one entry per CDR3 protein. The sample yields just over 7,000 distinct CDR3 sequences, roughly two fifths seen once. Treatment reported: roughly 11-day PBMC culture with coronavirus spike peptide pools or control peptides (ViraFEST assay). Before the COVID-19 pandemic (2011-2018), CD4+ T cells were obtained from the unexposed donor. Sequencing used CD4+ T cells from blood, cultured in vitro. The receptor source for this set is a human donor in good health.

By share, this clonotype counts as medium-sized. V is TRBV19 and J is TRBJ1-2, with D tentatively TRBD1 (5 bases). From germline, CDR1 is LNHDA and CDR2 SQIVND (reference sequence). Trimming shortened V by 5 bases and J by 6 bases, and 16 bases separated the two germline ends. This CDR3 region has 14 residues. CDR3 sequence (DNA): TGTGCCAGTAGTTCAGAGGGGCGCCGGGATGGCTACACCTTC. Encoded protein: CASSSEGRRDGYTF.

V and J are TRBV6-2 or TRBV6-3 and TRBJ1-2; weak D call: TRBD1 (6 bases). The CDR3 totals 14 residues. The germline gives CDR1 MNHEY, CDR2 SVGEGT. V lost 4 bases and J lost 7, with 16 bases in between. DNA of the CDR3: TGTGCCAGCAGTTCATGGGGGCCCGCTCCTGGCTACACCTTC. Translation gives CASSSWGPAPGYTF.

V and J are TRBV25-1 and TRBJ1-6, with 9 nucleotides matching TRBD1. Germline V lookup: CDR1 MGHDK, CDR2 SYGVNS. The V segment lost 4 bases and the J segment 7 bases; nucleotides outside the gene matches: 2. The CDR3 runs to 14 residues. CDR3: CASSGTGDNSPLHF. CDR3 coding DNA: TGTGCCAGCAGTGGGACAGGGGACAATTCACCCCTCCACTTT.

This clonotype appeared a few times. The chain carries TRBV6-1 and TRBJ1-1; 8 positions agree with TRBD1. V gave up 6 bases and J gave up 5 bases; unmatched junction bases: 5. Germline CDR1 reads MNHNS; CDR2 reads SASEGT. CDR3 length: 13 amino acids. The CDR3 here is CASRDRAWTEAFF. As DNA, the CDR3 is TGTGCCAGCAGGGACAGGGCTTGGACTGAAGCTTTCTTT.

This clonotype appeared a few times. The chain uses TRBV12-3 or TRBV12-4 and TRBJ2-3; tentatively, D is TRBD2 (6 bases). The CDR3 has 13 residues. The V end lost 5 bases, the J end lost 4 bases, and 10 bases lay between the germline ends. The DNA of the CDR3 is TGTGCCAGCAGTACGGGGGTGGCAGATACGCAGTATTTT. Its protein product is CASSTGVADTQYF.

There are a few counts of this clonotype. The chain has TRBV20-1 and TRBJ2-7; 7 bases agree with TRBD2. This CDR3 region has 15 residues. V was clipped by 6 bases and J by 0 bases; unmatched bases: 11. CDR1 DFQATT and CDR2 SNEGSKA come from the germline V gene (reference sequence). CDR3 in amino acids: CSAPRRGRPSYEQYF. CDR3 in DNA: TGCAGTGCGCCCCGGCGGGGGAGGCCCTCCTACGAGCAGTACTTC.

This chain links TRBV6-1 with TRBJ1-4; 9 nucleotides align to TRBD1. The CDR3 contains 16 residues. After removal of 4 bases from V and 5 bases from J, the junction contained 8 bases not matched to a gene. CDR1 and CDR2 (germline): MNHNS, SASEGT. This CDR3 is CASSGRGGTGNEKLFF. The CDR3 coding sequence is TGTGCCAGCAGTGGTCGCGGCGGGACAGGGAATGAAAAACTGTTTTTT.

Written as DNA, the CDR3 is TGTGCCAGCAGCTTAGGGTGGTCAGACTCTGGAAACACCATATATTTT. It specifies CASSLGWSDSGNTIYF. The chain couples TRBV7-9 to TRBJ1-3, with D unclear. Germline V CDR1 and CDR2: SEHNR, FQNEAQ (reference sequence). The CDR3 covers 16 residues. V dropped 1 base and J dropped 0 bases, with 10 bases sitting between them.

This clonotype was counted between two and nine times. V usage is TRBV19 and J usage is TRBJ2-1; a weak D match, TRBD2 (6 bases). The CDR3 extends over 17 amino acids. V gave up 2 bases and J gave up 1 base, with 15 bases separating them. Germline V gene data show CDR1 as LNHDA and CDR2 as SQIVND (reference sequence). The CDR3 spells CASSIHSGLGSYNEQFF. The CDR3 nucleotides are TGTGCCAGTAGTATACACTCGGGACTGGGGTCCTACAATGAGCAGTTCTTC.

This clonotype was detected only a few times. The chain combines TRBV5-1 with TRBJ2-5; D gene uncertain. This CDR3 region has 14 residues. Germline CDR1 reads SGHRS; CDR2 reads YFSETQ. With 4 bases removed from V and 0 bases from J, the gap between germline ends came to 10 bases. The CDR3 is CASSVQQHQETQYF. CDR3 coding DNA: TGCGCCAGCAGCGTTCAGCAGCACCAAGAGACCCAGTACTTC.

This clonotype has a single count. The CDR3 reads CASSSPGTGVEQYF. The CDR3 region has the DNA TGTGCCAGCAGCTCTCCGGGAACAGGGGTCGAGCAGTACTTC. The chain carries TRBV7-9 and TRBJ2-7; 7 bases fit TRBD1. The CDR3 loop spans 14 amino acids. The V gene's germline CDR1 is SEHNR and CDR2 FQNEAQ (reference sequence). The junction had 9 bases not matched to a gene; V was cut back by 4 bases and J by 6 bases.

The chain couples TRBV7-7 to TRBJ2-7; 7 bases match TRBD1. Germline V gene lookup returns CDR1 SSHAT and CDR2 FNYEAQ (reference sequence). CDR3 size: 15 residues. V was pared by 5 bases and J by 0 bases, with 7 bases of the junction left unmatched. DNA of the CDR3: TGTGCCAGCAGCGCCAGCAGGGGGTCCTCCTACGAGCAGTACTTC. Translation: CASSASRGSSYEQYF.

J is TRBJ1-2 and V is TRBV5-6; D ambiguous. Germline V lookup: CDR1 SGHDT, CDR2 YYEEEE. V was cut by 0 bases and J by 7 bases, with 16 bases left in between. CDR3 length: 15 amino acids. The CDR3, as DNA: TGTGCCAGCAGCTTGGGTCTCCGGCAGATCCCTGGCTACACCTTC. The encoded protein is CASSLGLRQIPGYTF.

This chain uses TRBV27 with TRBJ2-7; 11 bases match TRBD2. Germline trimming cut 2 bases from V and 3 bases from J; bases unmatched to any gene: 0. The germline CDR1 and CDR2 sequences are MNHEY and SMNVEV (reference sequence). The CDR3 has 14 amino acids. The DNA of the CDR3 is TGTGCCAGCAGTTTAGGGACTAGCGGCTACGAGCAGTACTTC. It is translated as CASSLGTSGYEQYF.

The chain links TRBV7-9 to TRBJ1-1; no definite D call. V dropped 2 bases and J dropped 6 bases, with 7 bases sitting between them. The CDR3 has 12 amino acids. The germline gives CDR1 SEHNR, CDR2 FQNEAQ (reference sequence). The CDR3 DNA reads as TGTGCCAGCAGCTTATCACTGTCTGAAGCTTTCTTT. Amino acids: CASSLSLSEAFF.

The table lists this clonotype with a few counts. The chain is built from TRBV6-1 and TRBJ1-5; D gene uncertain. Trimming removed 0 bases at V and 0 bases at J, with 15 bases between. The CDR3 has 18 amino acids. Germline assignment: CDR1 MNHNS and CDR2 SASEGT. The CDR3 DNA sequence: TGTGCCAGCAGTGAAGCGCCTGTAGAGCTTCTTAGCAATCAGCCCCAGCATTTT. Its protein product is CASSEAPVELLSNQPQHF.

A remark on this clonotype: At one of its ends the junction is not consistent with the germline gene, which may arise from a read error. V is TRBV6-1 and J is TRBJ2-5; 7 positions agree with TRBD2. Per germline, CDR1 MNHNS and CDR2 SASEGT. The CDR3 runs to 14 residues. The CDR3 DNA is TGTGCCGGCAGCATACGGGGGGTAGCGGAGACCCAGTACTTC. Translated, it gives CAGSIRGVAETQYF.

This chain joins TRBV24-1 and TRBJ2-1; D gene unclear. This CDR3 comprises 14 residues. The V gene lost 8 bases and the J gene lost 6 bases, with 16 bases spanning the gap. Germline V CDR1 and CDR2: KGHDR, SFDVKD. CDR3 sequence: CATNNRGLGNEQFF. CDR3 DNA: TGTGCCACCAACAACAGAGGCCTAGGCAATGAGCAGTTCTTC.

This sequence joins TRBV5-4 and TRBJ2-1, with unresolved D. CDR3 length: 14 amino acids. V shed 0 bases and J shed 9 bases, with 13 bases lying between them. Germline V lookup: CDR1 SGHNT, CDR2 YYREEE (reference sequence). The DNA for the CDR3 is TGTGCCAGCAGCTTGGAGACCTCCCGTCCTGAGCAGTTCTTC. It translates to CASSLETSRPEQFF.

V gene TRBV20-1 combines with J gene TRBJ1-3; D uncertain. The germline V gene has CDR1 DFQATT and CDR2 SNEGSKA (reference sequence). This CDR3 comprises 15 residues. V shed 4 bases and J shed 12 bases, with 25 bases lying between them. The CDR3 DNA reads TGCAGTGCTACAAGGCTGACCGACCTCTGGAAACACATATATTTT. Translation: CSATRLTDLWKHIYF.

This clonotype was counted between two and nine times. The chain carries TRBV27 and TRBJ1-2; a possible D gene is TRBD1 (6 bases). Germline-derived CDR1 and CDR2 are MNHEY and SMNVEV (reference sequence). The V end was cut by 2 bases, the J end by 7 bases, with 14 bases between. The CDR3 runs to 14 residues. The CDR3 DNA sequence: TGTGCCAGCAGTTTAGTGGGGGGCTGGGGTGGCTACACCTTC. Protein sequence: CASSLVGGWGGYTF.

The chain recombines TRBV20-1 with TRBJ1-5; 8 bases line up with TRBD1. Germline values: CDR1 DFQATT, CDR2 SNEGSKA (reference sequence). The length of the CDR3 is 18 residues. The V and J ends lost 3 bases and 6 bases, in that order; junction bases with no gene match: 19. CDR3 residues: CSASPRTGNVGDGQPQHF. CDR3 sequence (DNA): TGCAGTGCTAGCCCCCGGACAGGGAATGTGGGGGATGGTCAGCCCCAGCATTTT.

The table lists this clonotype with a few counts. The CDR3 protein is CASARTTWVTIYF. In nucleotides, the CDR3 is TGTGCCAGCGCCAGGACTACCTGGGTCACCATATATTTT. The chain joins TRBV6-1 to TRBJ1-3; D gene uncertain. Trimming took off 8 bases at V and 9 bases at J, with 17 bases between the two ends. In germline, CDR1 is MNHNS, CDR2 SASEGT. This CDR3 is 13 amino acids long.

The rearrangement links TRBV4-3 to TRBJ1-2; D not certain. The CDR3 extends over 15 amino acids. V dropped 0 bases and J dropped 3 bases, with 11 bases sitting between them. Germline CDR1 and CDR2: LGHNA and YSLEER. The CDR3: CASSQDLGPYYGYTF. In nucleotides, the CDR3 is TGCGCCAGCAGCCAAGATTTAGGGCCATACTATGGCTACACCTTC.

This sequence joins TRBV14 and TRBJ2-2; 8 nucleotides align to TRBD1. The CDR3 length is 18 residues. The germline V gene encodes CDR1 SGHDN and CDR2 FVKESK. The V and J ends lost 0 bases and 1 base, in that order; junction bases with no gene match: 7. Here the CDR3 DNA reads TGTGCCAGCAGCCAAGACCGGACAGGGAAATTGAACACCGGGGAGCTGTTTTTT. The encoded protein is CASSQDRTGKLNTGELFF.

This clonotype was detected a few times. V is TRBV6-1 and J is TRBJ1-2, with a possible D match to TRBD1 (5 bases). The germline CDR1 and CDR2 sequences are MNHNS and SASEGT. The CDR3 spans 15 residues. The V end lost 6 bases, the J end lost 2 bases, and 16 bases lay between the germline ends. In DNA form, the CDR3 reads TGTGCCAGCAGGCCCATCGGGCCAGGGAACTATGGCTACACCTTC. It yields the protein CASRPIGPGNYGYTF.

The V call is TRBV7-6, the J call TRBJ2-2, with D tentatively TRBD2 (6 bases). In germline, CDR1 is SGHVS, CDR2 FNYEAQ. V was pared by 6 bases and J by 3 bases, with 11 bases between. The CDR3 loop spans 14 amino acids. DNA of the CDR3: TGTGCCAGCAGGAGCCCGGGGGACACCGGGGAGCTGTTTTTT. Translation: CASRSPGDTGELFF.

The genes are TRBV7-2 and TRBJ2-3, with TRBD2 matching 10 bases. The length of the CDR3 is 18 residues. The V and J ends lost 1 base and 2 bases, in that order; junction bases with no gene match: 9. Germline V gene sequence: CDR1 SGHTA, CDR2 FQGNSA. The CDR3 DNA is TGTGCCAGCAGCTTAGAGGGGGTTACTAGCGGGACCACAGATACGCAGTATTTT. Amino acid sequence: CASSLEGVTSGTTDTQYF.

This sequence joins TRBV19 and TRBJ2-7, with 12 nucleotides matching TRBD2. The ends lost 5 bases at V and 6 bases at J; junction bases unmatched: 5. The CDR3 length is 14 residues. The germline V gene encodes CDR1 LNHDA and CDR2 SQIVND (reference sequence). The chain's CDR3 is CASSSSGRAAEQYF. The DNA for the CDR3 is TGTGCCAGTAGTTCTAGCGGGAGGGCGGCCGAGCAGTACTTC.